The sequence of this TCR beta chain was determined in a study of early T cells in non-severe SARS-CoV-2 infection. Individual cDNA molecules carried attached unique molecular identifiers. TCRdb ran MiXCR on the 5' RACE reads and lists one entry per CDR3 protein. The data hold tens of thousands of distinct CDR3 sequences, with over 5% observed a single time. Germline-derived CDR1 and CDR2 are SGHDN and FVKESK. Trimming stripped 3 bases from V and 0 bases from J, with 9 bases between. The CDR3 length is 16 residues. The TCR was taken from an adult who was a healthcare worker with PCR-confirmed SARS-CoV-2 infection or an uninfected control (not recorded which). The sample was whole blood. The rearrangement uses TRBV14 and TRBJ2-6, with D perhaps given as TRBD1 or TRBD2 (6 bases each). The CDR3 coding sequence is TGTGCCAGCAGCCACAGGGGAGGCTCTGGGGCCAACGTCCTGACTTTC. As protein: CASSHRGGSGANVLTF.